The source of this T cell receptor (beta chain) is a study of cytomegalovirus exposure and HLA in healthy donors. A remark on this clone: As yet, its antigen is unknown.

The length of the CDR3 is 15 residues. Trimming cost V 0 bases and J 2 bases, with 11 bases left between them. CDR1 is SGHRS and CDR2 is YFSETQ in the germline V gene. This PCR relied on a set of 60 Vbeta primers and 13 Jbeta primers. The data were produced by immunoSEQ multiplex PCR, yet TCRdb's version contains in-frame clones alone and is incomplete. The data contain just over 150,000 clones, roughly 85% of them seen just once; the ten biggest clones take up 2% to 2.5%. Findings of the study overall: Reportedly, cytomegalovirus status was diagnosed with high sensitivity and specificity.

This TCR came from a man between 18 and 35 years old in good health and CMV-seropositive. Sequences were obtained from PBMCs. The chain combines TRBV5-1 with TRBJ1-2, with a tentative D call TRBD1 (5 bases). CDR3 sequence reads: CASSLGAQGNYGYTF. The CDR3 DNA follows: TGCGCCAGCAGCTTGGGGGCCCAGGGCAACTATGGCTACACCTTC.